This record looks at one T cell receptor beta chain sequence and its context. The target of this receptor is not known. No qualities accompany the bases; no much larger clone lies one base away. This entry belongs to a study of blood T cell repertoires in COVID-19 (dated by TCRdb to the early 2020s). About the study as a whole: The collaborator samples originated in the United States, Italy and Spain and spanned the acute and convalescent phases of COVID-19. The prospective study material was composed of cDNA or gDNA derived from T cells, B-cell-depleted T cells, or PBMCs. Subjects who had been exposed to COVID-19, were actively infected with it, or had recovered from it provided the deeply sampled blood TCRbeta repertoires that made up the dataset. The repertoires were released in a freely available public database intended as a resource for research on the immune response to SARS-CoV-2. The samples were drawn from the first 160 participants of the ongoing ImmuneRACE study and from roughly 1,300 subjects provided by 6 global collaborators. Nearly every sample came with metadata listing a de-identified subject ID, COVID-19 status, age in years and sex. Where HLA class I and class II types were available, the types were taken from metadata supplied by the sample provider, not from assay-based typing. Points the paper makes about the study in general: The amount of clinical and demographic metadata varied by source and participant and was provided uncurated.

Collaborating institutions collected whole blood in K2EDTA tubes following their own protocols. Collaborator samples were shipped for TCRbeta analysis as frozen whole blood, isolated PBMCs, or DNA extracted from either sample type. TCRbeta CDR3 regions were amplified from genomic DNA using the immunoSEQ Assay, a bias-controlled multiplex PCR. The study's own analysis went as follows. Within the assay, amplification of reference gene primers was used to estimate how many nucleated cells each sample contained. Sequence reads were collapsed and filtered to measure the absolute abundance of every unique TCRbeta CDR3 rearrangement. For each sample, productive Simpson clonality was calculated as the square root of Simpson's diversity index across productive rearrangements. TCRdb mirrors the immuneACCESS table, restricted to in-frame sequences. Some clones are absent from its copies; in checked studies, under half trace to an unresolved V gene, and the reason for the others is unknown. The D gene and trimming were derived from the DNA, and the V and J assignments and clone size from that table. The sample table contains about 230,000 clones; only one count was recorded for roughly 80% of them. Together, the top ten hold approximately 8.7% of the sample.

Germline trimming amounts to 5 bases on V and 3 bases on J, with 7 as the count of junction bases outside the gene matches. CDR1 and CDR2, per the germline V gene (reference sequence), are SGHNT and YYREEE. From its cysteine to its phenylalanine, the CDR3 spans 17 amino acids. Only the CDR3 DNA stays, 51 bases, in frame from base 1. Recombination joined TRBV5-4 with TRBJ2-6; 11 central bases correspond to TRBD1. The receptor was derived from a woman older than 75 with acute or convalescent COVID-19. Specimen: peripheral blood. Read as DNA, the sequence is TGTGCCAGCAGTTCGGACAGGGGGCGCTTTGGGGCCAACGTCCTGACTTTC. This sequence encodes CASSSDRGRFGANVLTF.